Presented here are 9 T cell receptor beta chains from one specimen sequenced in a study of shared clonotypes between healthy human individuals. The assay was immunoSEQ multiplex PCR, and TCRdb's table has in-frame clones only and misses some. The profile shows approximately 1.5 million clones, approximately 98.5% of them singletons. Sequences were obtained from naive CD4+ T cells sorted from blood. Subset noted: CD45RA+ positively selected. All receptors come from a man between 25 and 39 years old in good health.

The chain recombines TRBV6-1 with TRBJ2-7; TRBD2 aligns across 13 bases. V shed 2 bases, J shed 4 bases, and the junction held 5 bases outside the gene matches. The CDR3 spans 16 residues. Germline V gene sequence: CDR1 MNHNS, CDR2 SASEGT. In nucleotides, the CDR3 is TGTGCCAGCAGTGAAATCGGACTAGCGGGAGTGTACGAGCAGTACTTC. This codes for CASSEIGLAGVYEQYF.

J is TRBJ2-7 and V is TRBV10-1; 11 nucleotides line up with TRBD2. With V trimmed by 5 bases and J by 2 bases, 8 bases remained unmatched. The CDR3 length is 16 residues. Per the germline V gene, CDR1 is WNHNN and CDR2 is SYGVQD (reference sequence). CDR3 in DNA: TGCGCCAGCAGTCCGAGCACTAGCGGGAGCCCCTACGAGCAGTACTTC. This codes for CASSPSTSGSPYEQYF.

The chain employs TRBV11-2 and TRBJ2-3; 10 bases agree with TRBD2. The J segment lost 5 bases and the V segment lost 4 bases, leaving 3 bases of the junction unmatched. This CDR3 is built from 14 residues. Germline V gives CDR1 SGHAT, CDR2 FQNNGV. The CDR3 DNA reads TGTGCCAGCAGCTCAGCGGGAGGGGGAGATACGCAGTATTTT. This encodes CASSSAGGGDTQYF.

In regard to this clone: Other DNA sequences within the sample encode an identical CDR3. The V gene is TRBV5-1, the J gene TRBJ2-1; D is uncertain. The CDR3 runs 14 residues. V was clipped by 0 bases and J by 5 bases, with 9 bases between them. Germline-derived CDR1 and CDR2 are SGHRS and YFSETQ. CDR3 in amino acids: CASSLEAPNNEQFF. The CDR3 DNA sequence: TGCGCCAGCAGCTTGGAAGCGCCTAACAATGAGCAGTTCTTC.

The chain carries TRBV5-4 and TRBJ2-2; tentative D call: TRBD1 (6 bases). Trimming shortened V by 0 bases and J by 4 bases, and 10 bases separated the two germline ends. This CDR3 has 15 amino acids. CDR1 and CDR2 (germline): SGHNT, YYREEE (reference sequence). Here the CDR3 reads CASSLAGTITGELFF. CDR3 coding DNA: TGTGCCAGCAGCTTGGCCGGGACAATCACCGGGGAGCTGTTTTTT.

This chain uses TRBV19 with TRBJ2-1; D unresolved. The CDR3 sequence is 15 residues long. Trimming left V 3 bases short and J 6 bases short, with 15 bases between. Germline V gene lookup returns CDR1 LNHDA and CDR2 SQIVND (reference sequence). Here the CDR3 DNA reads TGTGCCAGTAGTATTCGCGGACCAAGGGCCAATGAGCAGTTCTTC. This sequence encodes CASSIRGPRANEQFF.

The chain employs TRBV2 and TRBJ2-3, with TRBD2 identical over 9 bases. V shed 3 bases, J shed 4 bases, and the junction held 5 bases outside the gene matches. The germline gives CDR1 SNHLY, CDR2 FYNNEI. The CDR3 totals 15 residues. The CDR3 bases are TGTGCCAGCAGTGAGGAAGCGGGAGGATCAGATACGCAGTATTTT. Protein: CASSEEAGGSDTQYF.

This clone occurred once. CDR3 amino acids: CASSPTSGRAGEQFF. CDR3 DNA: TGTGCCAGCAGCCCCACTAGCGGGAGGGCAGGTGAGCAGTTCTTC. The rearrangement uses TRBV6-6 and TRBJ2-1; the match to TRBD2 covers 13 bases. Unmatched junction bases numbered 8, after V lost 6 bases and J lost 9 bases. This CDR3 is built from 15 residues. Germline V gene lookup returns CDR1 MNHNY and CDR2 SVGAGI (reference sequence).

This clone was detected once. The rearrangement uses TRBV7-2 and TRBJ2-5; the D gene is possibly TRBD2 (5 bases). This CDR3 is 14 amino acids long. Germline V lookup: CDR1 SGHTA, CDR2 FQGNSA. V lost 4 bases, J lost 5 bases, and 14 bases lay in between. The CDR3 loop is CASSSSGPGETQYF. The CDR3 DNA is TGTGCCAGCAGCTCGAGCGGACCCGGGGAGACCCAGTACTTC.